The 19 T cell receptor beta chains listed next were all sequenced from one sample in a study of glioma-infiltrating T cells after dendritic cell vaccination. This table comes from immunoSEQ multiplex PCR, and its TCRdb copy is limited to in-frame clones, with some not included. The sample yields some 91,000 clones, more than 80% seen once. Described time point: after dendritic cell vaccination, including at tumor progression/relapse. The sequencing here drew on blood, taken after dendritic cell vaccination. These receptors all stem from a human donor with glioblastoma.

This chain links TRBV5-1 with TRBJ1-3; D remains unclear. Germline-derived CDR1 and CDR2 are SGHRS and YFSETQ. V was shortened by 5 bases and J by 1 base, with 16 bases between the two germline ends. The CDR3 has 16 residues. Here the CDR3 reads CASRVSSFGSGNTIYF. The CDR3 DNA reads TGCGCCAGCAGGGTCTCGTCCTTCGGGTCTGGAAACACCATATATTTT.

This chain connects TRBV7-3 to TRBJ2-3; tentatively, D is TRBD2 (5 bases). V was pared by 4 bases and J by 6 bases, with 14 bases between. The CDR3 loop spans 14 amino acids. Germline assignment: CDR1 SGHTA and CDR2 FQGTGA. The CDR3 here is CASSSGLHTDTQYF. The CDR3 coding sequence is TGTGCCAGCAGCTCCGGACTGCACACGGATACGCAGTATTTT.

The rearrangement links TRBV29-1 to TRBJ2-5; tentatively, D is TRBD2 (5 bases). CDR1 is SQVTM, CDR2 ANQGSEA, per germline. Trimming shortened V by 3 bases and J by 0 bases, and 8 bases separated the two germline ends. This CDR3 comprises 13 residues. CDR3 amino acids: CSVEDSYQETQYF. The CDR3 DNA reads as TGCAGCGTTGAGGACTCGTACCAAGAGACCCAGTACTTC.

The chain recombines TRBV18 with TRBJ2-2; D not certain. V was clipped by 4 bases and J by 6 bases, with 9 bases between them. Germline CDR1 is KGHSH and CDR2 is LQKENI. The CDR3 is 13 amino acids. The DNA of the CDR3 is TGTGCCAGCTCACGGCTGCCCGCCGGGGAGCTGTTTTTT. Its protein product is CASSRLPAGELFF.

This clone came up a few times. The chain carries TRBV6-6 and TRBJ1-2, with D possibly being TRBD1 (5 bases). V shed 1 base and J shed 8 bases, with 14 bases lying between them. This CDR3 comprises 14 residues. CDR1 and CDR2 from the germline V gene are MNHNY and SVGAGI (reference sequence). CDR3 in amino acids: CASSYFPGLQGYTF. The CDR3 bases are TGTGCCAGCAGTTACTTCCCAGGGTTGCAGGGCTACACCTTC.

The gene calls are TRBV6-1 and TRBJ1-1; D remains unclear. CDR1 is MNHNS and CDR2 is SASEGT in the germline V gene. The CDR3 covers 15 residues. V was clipped by 0 bases and J by 2 bases, with 10 bases between them. This CDR3 is CASSEAMALNTEAFF. The CDR3 DNA reads as TGTGCCAGCAGTGAAGCGATGGCCCTCAACACTGAAGCTTTCTTT.

The table lists this clone with a count of one. The chain combines TRBV18 with TRBJ2-3; 8 bases fit TRBD1. Germline V gives CDR1 KGHSH, CDR2 LQKENI. With 0 bases clipped from V and 0 bases from J, the junction kept 2 bases outside the gene matches. The CDR3 covers 16 residues. The CDR3 bases are TGTGCCAGCTCACCACCGGACAGGGACAGCACAGATACGCAGTATTTT. It is translated as CASSPPDRDSTDTQYF.

The chain employs TRBV5-4 and TRBJ1-2, with D tentatively TRBD1 (5 bases). Per germline, CDR1 SGHNT and CDR2 YYREEE (reference sequence). The V end was cut by 0 bases, the J end by 6 bases, with 12 bases between. This CDR3 is built from 14 residues. The CDR3 loop is CASSLDSFRDGYTF. The CDR3, as DNA: TGTGCCAGCAGCTTGGACTCTTTCAGGGATGGCTACACCTTC.

The chain employs TRBV6-5 and TRBJ1-1; D is possibly TRBD1 (6 bases). CDR1 and CDR2 from the germline V gene are MNHEY and SVGAGI. Trimming pared 6 bases from V and 6 bases from J, leaving 17 bases between. The CDR3 totals 14 residues. Here the CDR3 reads CASRLQGGWPEAFF. The CDR3 nucleotides are TGTGCCAGCAGATTACAGGGTGGGTGGCCTGAAGCTTTCTTT.

The V call is TRBV6-5, the J call TRBJ1-1, with no clear D. The CDR3 covers 15 residues. V was cut by 2 bases and J by 5 bases, with 15 bases left in between. Germline assignment: CDR1 MNHEY and CDR2 SVGAGI. The CDR3 is CASSYHPRRGTEAFF. The CDR3 nucleotides are TGTGCCAGCAGTTACCACCCACGCCGAGGGACTGAAGCTTTCTTT.

The V gene is TRBV7-8, the J gene TRBJ2-2; possibly TRBD2 for D (5 bases). The CDR3 is 13 amino acids. Germline V lookup: CDR1 SGHVS, CDR2 FQNEAQ. Deletions cut 7 bases from V and 4 bases from J, with 10 bases between. Here the CDR3 DNA reads TGTGCCAGCACCTACGGGGTCACCGGGGAGCTGTTTTTT. Amino acids: CASTYGVTGELFF. The full variable domain, in which reference TRBV7-8 and TRBJ2-2 provide the parts outside the CDR3, is GAGVSQSPRYKVAKRGQDVALRCDPISGHVSLFWYQQALGQGPEFLTYFQNEAQLDKSGLPSDRFFAERPEGSVSTLKIQRTQQEDSAVYLCASTYGVTGELFFGEGSRLTVL.

There are a few counts of this clone. The CDR3 nucleotides are TGTGCCAGCAGTCCCCTCCCGACAGGGGCACCTACCGGGGAGCTGTTTTTT. Protein product: CASSPLPTGAPTGELFF. The chain recombines TRBV27 with TRBJ2-2; TRBD1 agrees at 8 bases. V was pared by 5 bases and J by 5 bases, with 13 bases of the junction left unmatched. CDR3 size: 17 residues. Germline V lookup: CDR1 MNHEY, CDR2 SMNVEV (reference sequence).

In DNA form, the CDR3 reads TGTGCCAGCAGCAACAGGGGGGGTGAAGCCCAGCATTTT. Translation: CASSNRGGEAQHF. The genes are TRBV6-1 and TRBJ1-5, with 8 bases aligning to TRBD1. Germline CDR1 MNHNS, CDR2 SASEGT. The trim removed 6 bases at V and 11 bases at J, leaving 9 bases unmatched. The CDR3 runs to 13 residues.

The genes are TRBV4-2 and TRBJ2-4; D call uncertain. The V gene's germline CDR1 is LGHNA and CDR2 YNFKEQ. Trimming pared 4 bases from V and 0 bases from J, leaving 13 bases between. This CDR3 has 16 amino acids. DNA for the CDR3: TGTGCCAGCAGCCCAACAAATTTGCTAGCCAAAAACATTCAGTACTTC. Amino acid sequence: CASSPTNLLAKNIQYF.

The chain couples TRBV5-1 to TRBJ2-2; D is possibly TRBD1 (6 bases). The CDR3 is 15 residues long. The V gene lost 5 bases and the J gene lost 4 bases, with 15 bases spanning the gap. Germline CDR1 reads SGHRS; CDR2 reads YFSETQ. Here the CDR3 DNA reads TGCGCCAGCAGTCACAGGGAAATAGGCACCGGGGAGCTGTTTTTT. As protein: CASSHREIGTGELFF. The whole variable domain, filled in from reference TRBV5-1 and TRBJ2-2, reads KAGVTQTPRYLIKTRGQQVTLSCSPISGHRSVSWYQQTPGQGLQFLFEYFSETQRNKGNFPGRFSGRQFSNSRSEMNVSTLELGDSALYLCASSHREIGTGELFFGEGSRLTVL.

V usage is TRBV12-5 and J usage is TRBJ2-2; 7 nucleotides align to TRBD1. CDR1 and CDR2 from the germline V gene are LGHNT and FRNRAP. After removal of 4 bases from V and 3 bases from J, the junction contained 20 bases not matched to a gene. This CDR3 has 20 residues. DNA for the CDR3: TGTGCTAGTGGTTCTATTGAAGCCCAGACAGGGTACATGGACACCGGGGAGCTGTTTTTT. This translates into CASGSIEAQTGYMDTGELFF.

The CDR3 DNA follows: TGTGCCAGCAGCTTCCGCCCCCCCGGTTTTGGCTACACCTTC. It is translated as CASSFRPPGFGYTF. The V and J genes are TRBV5-4 and TRBJ1-2; D ambiguous. The CDR3 consists of 14 residues. V was clipped by 2 bases and J by 7 bases, with 15 bases between them. Germline values: CDR1 SGHNT, CDR2 YYREEE (reference sequence).

CDR3 DNA sequence: TGTGCCAGCAGTGATGGGACTAGCGGGAGGCCGAGCTCCTACGAGCAGTACGTC. Protein product: CASSDGTSGRPSSYEQYV. The chain uses TRBV6-1 and TRBJ2-7; 15 bases map to TRBD2. The ends lost 3 bases at V and 0 bases at J; junction bases unmatched: 6. Germline assignment: CDR1 MNHNS and CDR2 SASEGT. The length of the CDR3 is 18 residues.

This clone was seen a single time. This chain joins TRBV9 and TRBJ2-3; D is undetermined. CDR3 length: 13 residues. Per germline, CDR1 SGDLS and CDR2 YYNGEE. Trimming shortened V by 3 bases and J by 4 bases, and 9 bases separated the two germline ends. CDR3 protein: CASSEASSDTQYF. The CDR3 region has the DNA TGTGCCAGCAGCGAAGCAAGCTCAGATACGCAGTATTTT.